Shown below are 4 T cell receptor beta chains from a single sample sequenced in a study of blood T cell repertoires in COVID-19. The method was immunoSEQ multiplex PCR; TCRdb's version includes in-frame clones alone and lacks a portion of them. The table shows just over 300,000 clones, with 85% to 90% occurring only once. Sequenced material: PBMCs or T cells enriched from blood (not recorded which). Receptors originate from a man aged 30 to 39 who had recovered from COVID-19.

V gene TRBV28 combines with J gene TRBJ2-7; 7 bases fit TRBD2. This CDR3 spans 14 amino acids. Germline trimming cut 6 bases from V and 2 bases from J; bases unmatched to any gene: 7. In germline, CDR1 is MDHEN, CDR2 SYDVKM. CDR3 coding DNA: TGTGCCAGCAGGTGGGGAGGGATTACCTACGAGCAGTACTTC. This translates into CASRWGGITYEQYF.

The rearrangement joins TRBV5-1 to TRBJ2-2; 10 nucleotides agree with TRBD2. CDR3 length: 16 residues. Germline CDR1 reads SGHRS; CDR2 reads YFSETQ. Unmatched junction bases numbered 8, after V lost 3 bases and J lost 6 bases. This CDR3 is CASSSGLAASAGELFF. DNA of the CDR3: TGCGCCAGCAGCTCCGGACTAGCGGCTAGCGCCGGGGAGCTGTTTTTT.

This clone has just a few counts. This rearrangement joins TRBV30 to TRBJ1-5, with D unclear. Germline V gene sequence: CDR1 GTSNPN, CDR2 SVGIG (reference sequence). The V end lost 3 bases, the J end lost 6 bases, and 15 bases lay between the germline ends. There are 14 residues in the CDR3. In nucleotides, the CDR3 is TGTGCCTGGAGCAGGACTCCAGCCCGTCAGCCCCAGCATTTT. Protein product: CAWSRTPARQPQHF.

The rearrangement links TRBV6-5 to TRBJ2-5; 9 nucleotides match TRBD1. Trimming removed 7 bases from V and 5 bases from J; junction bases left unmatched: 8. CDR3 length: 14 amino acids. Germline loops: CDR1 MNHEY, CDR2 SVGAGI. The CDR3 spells CASKKQGAVETQYF. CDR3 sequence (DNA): TGTGCCAGCAAGAAACAGGGGGCGGTGGAGACCCAGTACTTC.